The 16 T cell receptor beta chains in this list originate from one sample, sequenced in a study of identical twins. TCRdb redid the calling of the 5' RACE reads with MiXCR, one entry per CDR3 protein. The sample includes 1.5 million to 2 million distinct CDR3 sequences, roughly 35% of them seen just once. The sequenced material came from cord blood. The receptors derive from a newborn girl in good health.

This clonotype was seen only a few times. The rearrangement uses TRBV7-9 and TRBJ1-4, with D uncertain. The ends were cut back, 5 bases at V and 3 bases at J, with 10 bases in the middle. The CDR3 loop spans 14 amino acids. Per the germline V gene, CDR1 is SEHNR and CDR2 is FQNEAQ (reference sequence). The CDR3 bases are TGTGCCAGCAGCGAATCAGAGGCTAATGAAAAACTGTTTTTT. This codes for CASSESEANEKLFF.

Comment on this clonotype: A junction boundary mismatches the germline segment, possibly from a read error. The J gene is TRBJ1-2, the V gene TRBV2; D is ambiguous. Germline-derived CDR1 and CDR2 are SNHLY and FYNNEI. The CDR3 is made up of 15 amino acids. The CDR3 reads CASEGPPSGTYGHTF. CDR3 coding DNA: TGTGCCAGCGAGGGCCCCCCTAGTGGTACTTATGGCCACACCTTC.

This rearrangement joins TRBV10-1 to TRBJ2-1; TRBD2 matches at 13 bases. V lost 8 bases and J lost 6; bases outside the gene matches: 10. From germline, CDR1 is WNHNN and CDR2 SYGVQD (reference sequence). This CDR3 contains 16 residues. The CDR3 loop reads CASEKLAGGACNEQFF. CDR3 DNA: TGCGCCAGCGAAAAACTAGCGGGGGGGGCCTGCAATGAGCAGTTCTTC.

This clonotype came up a few times. This rearrangement joins TRBV5-1 to TRBJ2-3, with 8 nucleotides matching TRBD1. Germline V gene sequence: CDR1 SGHRS, CDR2 YFSETQ. The CDR3 is made up of 14 amino acids. J lost 5 bases, V lost 2 bases, and 4 bases had no gene match. In nucleotides, the CDR3 is TGCGCCAGCAGCTTTCAGGGGGCGAGAGATACGCAGTATTTT. Amino acid sequence: CASSFQGARDTQYF. Using reference TRBV5-1 and TRBJ2-3 for the parts outside the CDR3, the full variable domain is KAGVTQTPRYLIKTRGQQVTLSCSPISGHRSVSWYQQTPGQGLQFLFEYFSETQRNKGNFPGRFSGRQFSNSRSEMNVSTLELGDSALYLCASSFQGARDTQYFGPGTRLTVL.

This clonotype was seen at least ten times. The chain employs TRBV20-1 and TRBJ1-5; a weak D match, TRBD1 (5 bases). Germline values: CDR1 DFQATT, CDR2 SNEGSKA (reference sequence). The ends were cut back, 1 base at V and 5 bases at J, with 9 bases in the middle. The CDR3 contains 13 residues. CDR3 sequence: CSARGDGDQPQHF. Here the CDR3 DNA reads TGCAGTGCTAGAGGGGACGGGGATCAGCCCCAGCATTTT.

This clonotype was counted many times. V usage is TRBV21-1 and J usage is TRBJ2-4; the table's TRBD2 call for D was not verified on the DNA. TRBV21-1 has pseudogene status. The CDR3 loop spans 15 amino acids. DNA for the CDR3: TGTGCCAGCACGGGGCCCAAACTAGCCAAAAACATTCAGTACTTC. Protein: CASTGPKLAKNIQYF.

J is TRBJ2-5 and V is TRBV21-1; no DNA check was done on the table's D call, TRBD1. TRBV21-1 is an annotated pseudogene. The CDR3 totals 17 residues. Here the CDR3 reads CASSKVYRTGSGNEQYF. The CDR3 DNA is TGTGCCAGCAGCAAAGTCTACCGGACAGGGAGCGGCAATGAGCAGTACTTC.

The chain is built from TRBV12-5 and TRBJ2-3; 7 nucleotides match TRBD1. The CDR3 is made up of 18 amino acids. Germline V gene lookup returns CDR1 LGHNT and CDR2 FRNRAP. The V and J ends lost 2 bases and 1 base, in that order; junction bases with no gene match: 12. In nucleotides, the CDR3 is TGTGCTAGTGGTTTGACCCCTACAGGGGATTATGGCACAGATACGCAGTATTTT. Protein product: CASGLTPTGDYGTDTQYF.

The rearrangement joins TRBV18 to TRBJ2-7, with 8 positions matching TRBD1. CDR1 is KGHSH, CDR2 LQKENI, per germline. The CDR3 is made up of 14 amino acids. V shed 4 bases and J 4 bases; nucleotides not matched to a gene: 6. The CDR3 sequence: CASSLGDRRYEQYF. As DNA, the CDR3 is TGTGCCAGCTCACTGGGGGACAGGAGATACGAGCAGTACTTC.

This clonotype was counted a few times. This chain connects TRBV2 to TRBJ1-5; D may be TRBD1 (6 bases). This CDR3 has 16 amino acids. Deletions cut 5 bases from V and 3 bases from J, with 17 bases between. Germline V gene lookup returns CDR1 SNHLY and CDR2 FYNNEI. Here the CDR3 DNA reads TGTGCCAGCAGTTTTCAAGGAGGGGGAACCAATCAGCCCCAGCATTTT. Translated: CASSFQGGGTNQPQHF.

The chain couples TRBV25-1 to TRBJ1-4; D is unclear. Germline V gene data show CDR1 as MGHDK and CDR2 as SYGVNS. Trimming took off 0 bases at V and 8 bases at J, with 4 bases between the two ends. This CDR3 is 12 amino acids long. The CDR3 region has the DNA TGTGCCAGCAGTGAATACCGGGAAAAACTGTTTTTT. Translation: CASSEYREKLFF.

This chain links TRBV5-1 with TRBJ2-7; possible D gene TRBD2, 6 bases. There are 16 residues in the CDR3. Germline lookup yields CDR1 SGHRS and CDR2 YFSETQ. The ends were cut back, 5 bases at V and 2 bases at J, with 20 bases in the middle. Here the CDR3 reads CASSSHWRGSPYEQYF. In nucleotides, the CDR3 is TGCGCCAGCAGTTCTCACTGGCGGGGCTCCCCCTACGAGCAGTACTTC.

In nucleotides, the CDR3 is TGTGCCAGCAGCTTAGTCCGGGACAGCGCGTATGGCTACACCTTC. Protein sequence: CASSLVRDSAYGYTF. This chain connects TRBV11-2 to TRBJ1-2; TRBD1 agrees at 7 bases. Germline V lookup: CDR1 SGHAT, CDR2 FQNNGV. J was trimmed by 5 bases and V by 1 base; bases with no gene match: 7. The CDR3 runs to 15 residues. The complete variable domain, with remaining parts taken from reference TRBV11-2 and TRBJ1-2, reads EAGVAQSPRYKIIEKRQSVAFWCNPISGHATLYWYQQILGQGPKLLIQFQNNGVVDDSQLPKDRFSAERLKGVDSTLKIQPAKLEDSAVYLCASSLVRDSAYGYTFGSGTRLTVV.

Turning to this clonotype: Germline is not matched at one junction end, which may reflect a read error. The chain employs TRBV7-9 and TRBJ2-3; maybe TRBD1 (5 bases). Germline V gives CDR1 SEHNR, CDR2 FQNEAQ (reference sequence). The CDR3 is made up of 14 amino acids. The CDR3 reads CASSLDRSTDTHYF. DNA of the CDR3: TGTGCCAGCAGCTTAGACAGGAGCACAGATACGCACTATTTT.

Notes on this clonotype: This may arise from a read error, as a much more abundant clone is one base away. V usage is TRBV28 and J usage is TRBJ2-3; D remains ambiguous. Trimming took off 3 bases at V and 0 bases at J, with 10 bases between the two ends. There are 15 residues in the CDR3. CDR1 MDHEN and CDR2 SYDVKM come from the germline V gene. CDR3 in DNA: TGTGCCAGCAGTTTTGGGCTAGATAGCACAGATACGCAGTATTTT. It is translated as CASSFGLDSTDTQYF.

The sample holds a few counts of this clonotype. The V gene is TRBV12-3 or TRBV12-4, the J gene TRBJ2-7, with 11 bases lining up with TRBD2. The CDR3 loop spans 15 amino acids. V shed 4 bases and J 7 bases; nucleotides not matched to a gene: 9. The CDR3 DNA reads as TGTGCCAGCAGTTCCAAGACTAGCGGGAACCTTGAGCAGTACTTC. Encoded protein: CASSSKTSGNLEQYF.